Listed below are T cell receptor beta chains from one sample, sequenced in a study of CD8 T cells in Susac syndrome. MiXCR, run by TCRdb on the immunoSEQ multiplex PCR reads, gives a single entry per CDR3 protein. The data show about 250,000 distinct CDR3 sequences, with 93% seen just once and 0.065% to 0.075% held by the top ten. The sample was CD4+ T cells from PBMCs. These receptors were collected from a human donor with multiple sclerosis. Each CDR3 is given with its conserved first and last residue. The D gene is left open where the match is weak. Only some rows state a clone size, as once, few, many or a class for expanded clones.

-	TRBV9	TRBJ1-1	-	TGTGCCAGCAGCGCCCAGACTGGAATCGCTGAAGCTTTCTTT	CASSAQTGIAEAFF
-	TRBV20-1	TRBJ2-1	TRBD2	TGCAGTGCCCCCCACCCCGGGAGGGCCAGGAATGAGCAGTTCTTC	CSAPHPGRARNEQFF
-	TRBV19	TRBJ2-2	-	TGTGCCAGTAGTATTAAGGGGCCCGGGGAGCTGTTTTTT	CASSIKGPGELFF
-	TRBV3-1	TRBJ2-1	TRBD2	TGTGCCAGCAGCCATAGACTAGCGGGGGGGCGGGCCTACAATGAGCAGTTCTTC	CASSHRLAGGRAYNEQFF
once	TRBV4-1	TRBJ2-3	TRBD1	TGCGCCAGCAGCTCACAACGGACAGGGGGCCAGTATTTT	CASSSQRTGGQYF
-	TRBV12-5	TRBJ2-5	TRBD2	TGTGCTAGTGGTTTGAGTGGGGGACTAGACGAGACCCAGTACTTC	CASGLSGGLDETQYF
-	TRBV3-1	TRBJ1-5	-	TGTGCCAGCAGCCAAGATTTTACTGGAGGGGAGCCCCAGCATTTT	CASSQDFTGGEPQHF
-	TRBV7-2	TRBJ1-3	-	TGTGCCAGCAGCTTAGGACCGGCAGGCACCATATATTTT	CASSLGPAGTIYF
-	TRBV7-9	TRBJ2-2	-	TGTGCCAGCAGCTTCGGCAGAACCTCGACCGGGGAGCTGTTTTTT	CASSFGRTSTGELFF
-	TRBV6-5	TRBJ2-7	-	TGTGCCAGCAGTTACTCGCGGAGCTCCTACGAGCAGTACTTC	CASSYSRSSYEQYF
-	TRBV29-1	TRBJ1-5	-	TGCAGCGTTGGCGGGCTGGGCGATCAGCCCCAGCATTTT	CSVGGLGDQPQHF
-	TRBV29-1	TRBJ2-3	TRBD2	TGCAGCGTTGAAGATCGACTAGCAGTATCCACAGATACGCAGTATTTT	CSVEDRLAVSTDTQYF
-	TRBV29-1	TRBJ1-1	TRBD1	TGCAGCGTTGTTCAGGGGGTTACTGAAGCTTTCTTT	CSVVQGVTEAFF
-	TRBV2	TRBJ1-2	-	TGTGCCAGCAGTGTGGACCTTTTGAACTATGGCTACACCTTC	CASSVDLLNYGYTF
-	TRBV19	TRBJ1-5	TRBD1	TGTGCCAGTGGCACCGGGACAGGGGGAAGCAATCAGCCCCAGCATTTT	CASGTGTGGSNQPQHF
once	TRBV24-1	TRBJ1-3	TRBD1	TGTGCCACCAGTGTACCGGACAGGGGGCCTGGAAACACCATATATTTT	CATSVPDRGPGNTIYF
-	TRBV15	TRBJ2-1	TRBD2	TGTGCCACCAGCAGTACCATCTTAGCGGGGGGCTTCAATGAGCAGTTCTTC	CATSSTILAGGFNEQFF